This TCR beta chain was recorded in a study of cytomegalovirus exposure and HLA in healthy donors. The PCR was carried out with 60 Vbeta primers and 13 Jbeta primers. Sequencing was performed with immunoSEQ multiplex PCR; in TCRdb, only in-frame clones are kept and a portion is missing. The repertoire holds fewer than 200,000 clones, with 70% to 85% as singletons. This clone was recorded once. The antigen remains undetermined. Germline V gene lookup returns CDR1 MNHEY and CDR2 SVGAGI. The ends lost 6 bases at V and 7 bases at J; junction bases unmatched: 9. The CDR3 contains 15 residues. General observations from the study: According to an earlier analysis, most TCR beta V segments yielded productive rearrangements about 90% or about 30% of the time. The listing of roughly 160 TCR beta chains classed them as cytomegalovirus-associated. Across donors, most TCRs were seen rarely, yet some public ones were widespread. Per published reports, the classifier diagnosed cytomegalovirus status with high specificity and sensitivity.

The clonotype was recovered from a girl aged 2 to 9 in good health and CMV-seropositive. V is TRBV6-5 and J is TRBJ1-4, with 9 bases that match TRBD1. The sequenced sample was PBMCs. The CDR3 region is CASRDPGQGTEKLFF. CDR3 sequence (DNA): TGTGCCAGCAGGGACCCGGGACAGGGAACTGAAAAACTGTTTTTT.